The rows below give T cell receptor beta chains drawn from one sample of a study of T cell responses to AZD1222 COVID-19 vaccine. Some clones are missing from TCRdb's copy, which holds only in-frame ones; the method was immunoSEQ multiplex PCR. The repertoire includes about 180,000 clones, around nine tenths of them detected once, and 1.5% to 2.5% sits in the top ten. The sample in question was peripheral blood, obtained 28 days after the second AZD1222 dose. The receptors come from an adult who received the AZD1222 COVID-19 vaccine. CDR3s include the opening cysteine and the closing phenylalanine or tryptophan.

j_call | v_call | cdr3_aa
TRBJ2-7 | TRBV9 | CASSTGQGDYEQYF
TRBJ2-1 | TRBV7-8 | CASSSTGTSVPSGFF
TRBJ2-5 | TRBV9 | CASSADLYQETQYF
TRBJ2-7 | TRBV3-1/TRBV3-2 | CASSQDSRYEQYF
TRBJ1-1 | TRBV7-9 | CASSLQGSNTEAFF
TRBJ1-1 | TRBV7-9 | CASSSRSVNTEAFF
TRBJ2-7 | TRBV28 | CASSPPGGGNYEQYF
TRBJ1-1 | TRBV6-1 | CASSDGFDAFF
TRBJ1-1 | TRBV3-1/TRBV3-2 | CASSQGPGMNTEAFF
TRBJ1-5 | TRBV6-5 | CASSRTGFQPQHF
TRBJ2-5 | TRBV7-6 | CASSLGRWETQYF
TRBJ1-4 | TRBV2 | CASSTGLSEKLFF
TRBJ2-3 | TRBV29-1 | CSPPDTQYF
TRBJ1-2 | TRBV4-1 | CASSQVTGVMGYTF
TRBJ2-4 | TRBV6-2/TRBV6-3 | CASSYSIFGGVQNIQYF
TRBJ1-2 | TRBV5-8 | CASSLLGRGYGYTF
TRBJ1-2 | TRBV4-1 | CASSQDPQGARRGYTF
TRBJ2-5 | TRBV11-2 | CASSLGSSSMKTQYF
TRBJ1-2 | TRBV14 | CASSNLRTGSYGYTF
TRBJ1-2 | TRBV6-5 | CASSPDSGHGYTF
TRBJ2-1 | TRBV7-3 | CASSSPGTATTNEQFF
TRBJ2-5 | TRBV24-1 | CATSDGTSAQETQYF
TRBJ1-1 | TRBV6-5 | CASSRQENTEAFF
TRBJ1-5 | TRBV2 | CASGTGSNQPQHF
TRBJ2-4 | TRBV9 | CASSALSGQKNIQYF
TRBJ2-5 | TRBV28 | CASSYKETQYF
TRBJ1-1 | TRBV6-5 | CASRVGGSMNTEAFF
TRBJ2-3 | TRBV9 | CASSVSSGGAADTQYF
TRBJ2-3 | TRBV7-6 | CASALAGEADTQYF
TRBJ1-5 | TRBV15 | CATSTHQGQPQHF
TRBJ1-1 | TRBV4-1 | CASSQGFFSAHTEAFF
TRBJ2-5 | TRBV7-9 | CASSFTYGEGETQYF
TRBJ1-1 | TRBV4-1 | CASSPIGGTEAFF
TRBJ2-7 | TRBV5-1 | CASSLGRLAGTGVYEQYF
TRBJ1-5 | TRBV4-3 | CASSQGWTQPQHF
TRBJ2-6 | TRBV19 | CASSIPGPGGANVLTF
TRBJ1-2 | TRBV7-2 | CASHDAVNYGYTF
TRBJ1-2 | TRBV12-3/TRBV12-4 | CASSPGARRGYTF
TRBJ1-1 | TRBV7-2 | CASRPGALDTEAFF
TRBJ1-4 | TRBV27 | CASSPLGGATNEKLFF
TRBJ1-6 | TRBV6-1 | CASSELAGESYNSPLHF
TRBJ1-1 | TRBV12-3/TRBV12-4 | CASISQGSGEAFF
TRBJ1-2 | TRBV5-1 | CASSLAEGFGYTF
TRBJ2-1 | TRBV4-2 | CASSQRLAGSDEQFF
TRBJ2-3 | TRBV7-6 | CASSTSLAGGSTDTQYF
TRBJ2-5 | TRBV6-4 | CASSDQDRSQLAVQETQYF
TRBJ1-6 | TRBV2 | CASIRDNSPLHF
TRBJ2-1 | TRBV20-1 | CSASLGNEQFF
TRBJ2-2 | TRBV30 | CAWSDRLNTGELFF